This record looks at one TCR beta chain sequence and its context. Antigen unknown. Genomic DNA was the PCR template. Multiplex PCR with 30 forward and 13 reverse primers amplified the TCR beta CDR3. MiXCR, run by TCRdb on the multiplex PCR reads, gives a single entry per CDR3 protein. The repertoire holds a few hundred thousand distinct CDR3 sequences, with around 47% as singletons. The V gene's germline CDR1 is GTSNPN and CDR2 SVGIG (reference sequence). This CDR3 is built from 19 residues. The junction had 27 bases not matched to a gene; V was cut back by 3 bases and J by 9 bases. The data originate from a study of type 1 and type 2 diabetes patients. Findings of the study overall: Between type 2 diabetes and control samples, V and J usage averaged roughly 0.97 correlation.

The sequenced material came from peripheral blood mononuclear cells (PBMCs). The clonotype originates from a man between 18 and 29 years old with type 2 diabetes. This chain uses TRBV30 with TRBJ2-7, with 9 bases aligning to TRBD1. The CDR3 is CAWRSEGQGFLLTAEGQYF. CDR3 bases: TGTGCCTGGAGATCTGAGGGACAGGGATTTTTGTTAACTGCCGAGGGGCAGTACTTC.